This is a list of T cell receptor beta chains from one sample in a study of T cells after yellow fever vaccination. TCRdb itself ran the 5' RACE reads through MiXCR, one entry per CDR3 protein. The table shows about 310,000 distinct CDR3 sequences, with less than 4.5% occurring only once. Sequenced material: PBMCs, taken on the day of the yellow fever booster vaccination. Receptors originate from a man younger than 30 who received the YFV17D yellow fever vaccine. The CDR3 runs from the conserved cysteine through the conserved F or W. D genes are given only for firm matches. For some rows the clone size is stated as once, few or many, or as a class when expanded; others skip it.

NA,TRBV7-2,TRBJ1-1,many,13,TGTGCCAGCAGCTTAGACTGGGGCCTCCGAGCTTTCTTT,CASSLDWGLRAFF
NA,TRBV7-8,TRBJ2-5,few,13,TGTGCCAGCAGCTTAGGGTGGCGGGAGACCCAGTACTTC,CASSLGWRETQYF
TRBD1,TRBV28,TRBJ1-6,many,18,TGTGCCAGCACCACGGGGGGCAGGGGGCTTGCCTATAATTCACCCCTCCACTTT,CASTTGGRGLAYNSPLHF
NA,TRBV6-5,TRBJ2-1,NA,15,TGTGCCAGCAGTTACGAGCGCAACGCCTACAATGAGCAGTTCTTC,CASSYERNAYNEQFF
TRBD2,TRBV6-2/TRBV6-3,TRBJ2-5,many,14,TGTGCCAGCAGTTACTGGGGGGGGAAAGAGACCCAGTACTTC,CASSYWGGKETQYF
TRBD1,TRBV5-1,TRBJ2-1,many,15,TGCGCCAGCAGCCTTCCAGGGACAGGCGGCAATGAGCAGTTCTTC,CASSLPGTGGNEQFF
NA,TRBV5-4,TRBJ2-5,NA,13,TGTGCCAGCGGGTTAGGATTTTCAGAGACCCAGTACTTC,CASGLGFSETQYF
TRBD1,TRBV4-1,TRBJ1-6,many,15,TGCGCCAGCAGCCAAGCAGGACAGGGGTATTCACCCCTCCACTTT,CASSQAGQGYSPLHF
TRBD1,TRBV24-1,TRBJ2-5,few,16,TGTGCCACCAGTGATTTAAAAACAGGGGGCCGGGAGACCCAGTACTTC,CATSDLKTGGRETQYF
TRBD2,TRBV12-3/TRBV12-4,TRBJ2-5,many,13,TGTGCCAGCACCCCGGGCGGGGGAGAGACCCAGTACTTC,CASTPGGGETQYF
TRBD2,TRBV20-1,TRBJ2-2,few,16,TGCAGTGCTAGAGGAAGACTAGCGGATAACACCGGGGAGCTGTTTTTT,CSARGRLADNTGELFF
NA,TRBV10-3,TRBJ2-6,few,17,TGTGCCATCAGTGAGTGGGGCAGACTCTCTGGGGCCAACGTCCTGACTTTC,CAISEWGRLSGANVLTF
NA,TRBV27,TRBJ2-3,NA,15,TGTGCCAGCAGTCCCCTTGGGGGGCGCGAGTGGAAGCAGTATTTT,CASSPLGGREWKQYF
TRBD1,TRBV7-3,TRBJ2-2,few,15,TGTGCCAGCCAGTTAGGGACAGGGGGCCGCGGGGAGCTGTTTTTT,CASQLGTGGRGELFF
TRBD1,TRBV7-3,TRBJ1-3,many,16,TGTGCCAGCAGCTCGGGACAGGCTGTGGCAGGAAACACCATATATTTT,CASSSGQAVAGNTIYF
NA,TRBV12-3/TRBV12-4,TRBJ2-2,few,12,TGTGCCAGCAGTTTACAATACGGGGAGCTGTTTTTT,CASSLQYGELFF
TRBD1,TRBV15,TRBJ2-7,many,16,TGTGCCACCAGCAGAGTCCTGGGACAGGGTTTGGAAGAGCAGTACTTC,CATSRVLGQGLEEQYF
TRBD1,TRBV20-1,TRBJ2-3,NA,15,TGCAGTGCTTTAAGCGTGGGACAGATTACAGATACGCAGTATTTT,CSALSVGQITDTQYF
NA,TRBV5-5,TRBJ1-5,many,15,TGTGCCAGCAGCTTGGCCCCGCGCGAAGGTCAGCCCCAGCATTTT,CASSLAPREGQPQHF
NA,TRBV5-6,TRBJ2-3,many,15,TGTGCCAGCAGCCCCACGCGTTCGGTCACAGATACGCAGTATTTT,CASSPTRSVTDTQYF
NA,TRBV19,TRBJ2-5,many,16,TGTGCCAGTAGTCGTAGCGAATTCCGGACGGAAGAGACCCAGTACTTC,CASSRSEFRTEETQYF
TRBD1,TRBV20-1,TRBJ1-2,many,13,TGCAGTGCTAGAGATGACAGGGTTGGCGGCTACACCTTC,CSARDDRVGGYTF
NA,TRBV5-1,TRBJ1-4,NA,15,TGCGCCAGCAGCTTGGGGACAGCGATTAATGAAAAACTGTTTTTT,CASSLGTAINEKLFF
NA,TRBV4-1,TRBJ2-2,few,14,TGCGCCAGCAGAGTTACAGGTCGCGCCGGGGAGCTGTTTTTT,CASRVTGRAGELFF
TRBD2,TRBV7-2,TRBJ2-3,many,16,TGTGCCAGCAGACCCGAACCGGGACTAGCGGGGGGGCCGGGGTATTTT,CASRPEPGLAGGPGYF
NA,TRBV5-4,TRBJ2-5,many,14,TGTGCCAGCAGCTTCCAGGGGAGTCAAGAGACCCAGTACTTC,CASSFQGSQETQYF
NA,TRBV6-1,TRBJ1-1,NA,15,TGTGCCAGCAGTGAAATGACTTACGGGGACACTGAAGCTTTCTTT,CASSEMTYGDTEAFF